The source of this T cell receptor (beta chain) is a study of shared clonotypes between healthy human individuals. Sorted subsets were amplified in replicate PCRs using 200 to 250 ng DNA, around 30,000 T cell genomes. Clones were read by immunoSEQ multiplex PCR, and TCRdb kept only the in-frame ones, dropping some. The table lists about 2.3 million clones, 85% to 95% of them singletons. This CDR3 spans 15 amino acids. Germline V gene data show CDR1 as SGHTA and CDR2 as FQGTGA. Trimming took 3 bases from V and 6 from J, leaving 17 bases between them. The sequencing input was naive CD4+ T cells from PBMCs. Regarding subset: CD45RA+ positively selected. This chain links TRBV7-3 with TRBJ2-5, with D perhaps matching TRBD2 (5 bases). This clonotype was obtained from a man younger than 35 in good health. Some clones in this sample may be carry-over from other donors' samples. In DNA form, the CDR3 reads TGTGCCAGCAGCTTCCTCGGGATAGCCGGGCAGACCCAGTACTTC. It specifies CASSFLGIAGQTQYF.